The rows below give T cell receptor beta chains drawn from one sample of a study of radiotherapy plus CTLA-4 blockade in lung cancer. This table comes from immunoSEQ multiplex PCR, and its TCRdb copy is limited to in-frame clones, with some not included. The sample has about 72,000 clones, more than 75% seen once. The sequencing here drew on peripheral blood, taken from a patient treated with radiotherapy plus ipilimumab. The receptor source for this set is a human donor with non-small cell lung cancer who had a complete response to radiotherapy plus ipilimumab. Both conserved end residues are trimmed from each CDR3. Only some rows state a clone size, as once, few, many or a class for expanded clones.

>TRBJ1-2|-|TRBV30|11
AWSVANNYGYT
>TRBJ2-6|once|TRBV6-6|12
ASSSVNGANVLT
>TRBJ1-1|once|TRBV20-1|8
SASTPGAF
>TRBJ1-5|-|TRBV19|12
ASRYRGGDQPQH
>TRBJ2-5|-|TRBV27|12
ASSQRGTFSTQY
>TRBJ2-6|-|TRBV19|12
ASEPASGANVLT
>TRBJ2-7|-|TRBV7-2|11
ASSYILAGEPY
>TRBJ1-1|-|TRBV9|13
ASSVGTEGYTEAF
>TRBJ1-2|-|TRBV19|11
ASNSDRIDGYT
>TRBJ1-1|-|TRBV7-6|12
ASSLGVEDTEAF
>TRBJ2-2|-|TRBV18|13
ASSRGQRNTGELF
>TRBJ1-5|-|TRBV6-6|12
ASSHGQGSQPQH
>TRBJ1-5|-|TRBV5-8|15
ASTDPGTAYSNQPQH
>TRBJ2-3|-|TRBV6-1|13
ASSELGIQTDTQY
>TRBJ2-3|few|TRBV28|12
ASVTGVGTDTQY